Detailed here is one TCR beta chain. This specimen belongs to a study of cytomegalovirus exposure and HLA in healthy donors. The CDR3 spans 12 residues. V was pared by 3 bases and J by 6 bases, with 11 bases between. CDR1 is GTSNPN and CDR2 is SVGIG in the germline V gene (reference sequence). PCR was performed using 60 Vbeta and 13 Jbeta primers. The data were produced by immunoSEQ multiplex PCR, yet TCRdb's version contains in-frame clones alone and is incomplete. The data contain approximately 98,000 clones, around 74% of them seen just once; the ten biggest clones take up 1.8%. The rearrangement joins TRBV30 to TRBJ1-1, with D unclear. The source is a male donor in good health and CMV-seronegative. Sequenced: PBMCs. This CDR3 is CAWRGGRAEAFF. CDR3 sequence (DNA): TGTGCCTGGAGAGGCGGGCGGGCTGAAGCTTTCTTT. Full variable domain (missing parts from reference TRBV30 and TRBJ1-1): SQTIHQWPATLVQPVGSPLSLECTVEGTSNPNLYWYRQAAGRGLQLLFYSVGIGQISSEVPQNLSASRPQDRQFILSSKKLLLSDSGFYLCAWRGGRAEAFFGQGTRLTVV.